Following are 32 T cell receptor beta chains from one sample sequenced in a study of blood T cell repertoires in COVID-19. Only in-frame clones appear in the TCRdb table, and some are missing; sequencing was by immunoSEQ multiplex PCR. The data hold roughly 100,000 clones, with 81% observed a single time. Sequencing input: peripheral blood. Every receptor here comes from a woman in her 70s with acute or convalescent COVID-19.

This chain joins TRBV30 and TRBJ2-1, with 8 bases matching TRBD2. Germline CDR1 and CDR2: GTSNPN and SVGIG (reference sequence). The CDR3 totals 14 residues. With 3 bases clipped from V and 10 bases from J, the junction kept 11 bases outside the gene matches. The DNA for the CDR3 is TGTGCCTGGAGAGACGGGAGGGCCCTCGGGGAGCAGTTCTTC. Residues: CAWRDGRALGEQFF.

The V call is TRBV5-4, the J call TRBJ2-1; TRBD2 agrees at 8 bases. Unmatched junction bases numbered 0, after V lost 1 base and J lost 0 bases. Germline V gene data show CDR1 as SGHNT and CDR2 as YYREEE (reference sequence). CDR3 size: 15 residues. The CDR3 DNA sequence: TGTGCCAGCAGCTTGAGCGGGAGCTCCTACAATGAGCAGTTCTTC. It translates to CASSLSGSSYNEQFF.

This chain joins TRBV4-3 and TRBJ1-6; D is unclear. Trimming took off 0 bases at V and 10 bases at J, with 13 bases between the two ends. The CDR3 length is 15 residues. Per the germline V gene, CDR1 is LGHNA and CDR2 is YSLEER. CDR3: CASSQDYAGLSPLHF. The CDR3, as DNA: TGCGCCAGCAGCCAAGATTACGCAGGATTGTCACCCCTCCACTTT.

V and J are TRBV7-9 and TRBJ1-6, with 9 bases aligning to TRBD1. There are 14 residues in the CDR3. Germline V lookup: CDR1 SEHNR, CDR2 FQNEAQ (reference sequence). With V trimmed by 5 bases and J by 8 bases, 4 bases remained unmatched. DNA of the CDR3: TGTGCCAGCAGCAAACGGGACAGGGATTCACCCCTCCACTTT. This encodes CASSKRDRDSPLHF.

This clone was seen ten or more times. CDR3 sequence: CASSPPLAGTYNEQFF. The DNA for the CDR3 is TGTGCCAGCAGCCCTCCCCTAGCGGGTACCTACAATGAGCAGTTCTTC. V is TRBV5-5 and J is TRBJ2-1; 8 bases match TRBD2. V dropped 4 bases and J dropped 2; count of bases not matched to a gene: 8. CDR3 size: 16 residues. Germline-derived CDR1 and CDR2 are SGHKS and YYEKEE (reference sequence).

This clone was found once. The chain employs TRBV19 and TRBJ2-7; 10 positions match TRBD2. CDR3 length: 13 residues. V lost 10 bases to trimming and J lost 7 bases; unmatched junction nucleotides: 10. Germline V gene lookup returns CDR1 LNHDA and CDR2 SQIVND (reference sequence). The CDR3 coding sequence is TGTGCCACTAGCGGGAGAAGTGTTGGGGAGCAGTACTTC. Translating gives CATSGRSVGEQYF.

The chain carries TRBV18 and TRBJ2-7; tentative D call: TRBD2 (6 bases). The V gene's germline CDR1 is KGHSH and CDR2 LQKENI. Trimming pared 3 bases from V and 3 bases from J, leaving 9 bases between. CDR3 size: 13 residues. For the CDR3, the DNA is TGTGCCAGCTCACCGTCGGGGGTCTACGAGCAGTACTTC. Amino acids: CASSPSGVYEQYF.

V and J are TRBV6-6 and TRBJ1-5, with 9 bases identical to TRBD1. Germline V gene sequence: CDR1 MNHNY, CDR2 SVGAGI (reference sequence). The CDR3 contains 19 residues. J was trimmed by 2 bases and V by 5 bases; bases with no gene match: 16. CDR3 sequence (DNA): TGTGCCAGCAGTCCCTACTCCGGGACAGGGAATTTGGGCAATCAGCCCCAGCATTTT. Translating gives CASSPYSGTGNLGNQPQHF.

This rearrangement joins TRBV25-1 to TRBJ2-7; 7 positions match TRBD2. Trimming cost V 1 base and J 3 bases; bases outside gene matches: 12. This CDR3 region has 17 residues. Germline V CDR1 and CDR2: MGHDK, SYGVNS. DNA of the CDR3: TGTGCCAGCAGTGAATCCAAAGGGCTAGCGGCTTTCTACGAGCAGTACTTC. This gives the protein CASSESKGLAAFYEQYF.

The chain uses TRBV12-3 or TRBV12-4 and TRBJ1-2, with D tentatively TRBD1 (6 bases). This CDR3 comprises 13 residues. Trimming took off 3 bases at V and 5 bases at J, with 10 bases between the two ends. Written as DNA, the CDR3 is TGTGCCAGCAGTTTTACAGGGCTTTATGGCTACACCTTC. This encodes CASSFTGLYGYTF.

This clone was recorded once. This sequence joins TRBV3-1 (or the pseudogene TRBV3-2) and TRBJ2-5; TRBD2 agrees at 12 bases. The CDR3 totals 16 residues. Losses at the gene ends were 4 bases for V and 4 bases for J; bases not matched to a gene: 7. Germline lookup yields CDR1 LGHDT and CDR2 YNNKEL (reference sequence). CDR3 in amino acids: CASSPRLAGEGETQYF. The CDR3 nucleotides read TGTGCCAGCAGCCCCAGACTAGCGGGAGAGGGAGAGACCCAGTACTTC.

The rearrangement links TRBV6-5 to TRBJ1-2; D unclear. The CDR3 spans 14 residues. V was clipped by 0 bases and J by 8 bases, with 13 bases between them. Germline CDR1 reads MNHEY; CDR2 reads SVGAGI. The CDR3 bases are TGTGCCAGCAGTTACTCGCGGGGTGCGGAGGGCTACACCTTC. It translates to CASSYSRGAEGYTF.

This clone was detected once. The J gene is TRBJ1-1, the V gene TRBV28; the match to TRBD1 covers 7 bases. Trimming took 3 bases from V and 11 from J; bases not matched to a gene: 15. Germline-derived CDR1 and CDR2 are MDHEN and SYDVKM. The CDR3 is made up of 15 amino acids. CDR3 coding DNA: TGTGCCAGCAGTTTTTCCGGAGACAGGGCAATTCGTGCTTTCTTT. Its protein is CASSFSGDRAIRAFF.

V is TRBV7-9 and J is TRBJ1-4, with D perhaps TRBD1 (6 bases). Germline CDR1 and CDR2: SEHNR and FQNEAQ (reference sequence). V lost 6 bases and J 5 bases, leaving 16 bases between the germline ends. This CDR3 contains 15 residues. Here the CDR3 reads CASSFRDDRNEKLFF. Here the CDR3 DNA reads TGTGCCAGCAGTTTTCGGGATGACAGGAATGAAAAACTGTTTTTT. The full variable domain, with the rest looked up from reference TRBV7-9 and TRBJ1-4, is DTGVSQNPRHKITKRGQNVTFRCDPISEHNRLYWYRQTLGQGPEFLTYFQNEAQLEKSRLLSDRFSAERPKGSFSTLEIQRTEQGDSAMYLCASSFRDDRNEKLFFGSGTQLSVL.

The gene calls are TRBV5-8 and TRBJ2-1, with 14 nucleotides matching TRBD2. J was trimmed by 9 bases and V by 4 bases; bases with no gene match: 6. This CDR3 has 15 residues. Germline-derived CDR1 and CDR2 are SGHTS and YDEGEE. The chain's CDR3 is CASSVGLAGVLEQFF. Here the CDR3 DNA reads TGTGCCAGCAGCGTGGGACTAGCGGGAGTACTTGAGCAGTTCTTC.

This clone was seen a few times. Written as DNA, the CDR3 is TGTGCCAGCAGTGAGTACGGACACATGGGGAACATTCAGTACTTC. It codes for CASSEYGHMGNIQYF. The rearrangement uses TRBV6-1 and TRBJ2-4; possibly TRBD1 for D (5 bases). Trimming left V 3 bases short and J 7 bases short, with 16 bases between. This CDR3 is 15 amino acids long. From germline, CDR1 is MNHNS and CDR2 SASEGT.

This chain joins TRBV15 and TRBJ2-5, with TRBD2 matching over 8 bases. The CDR3 has 14 amino acids. V shed 0 bases and J 7 bases; nucleotides not matched to a gene: 4. Germline CDR1 is LNHNV and CDR2 is YYDKDF (reference sequence). The CDR3 spells CATSREGLGWTQYF. The CDR3, as DNA: TGTGCCACCAGCAGAGAGGGACTAGGCTGGACCCAGTACTTC.

The V and J genes are TRBV6-6 and TRBJ2-1, with a weak D call TRBD2 (6 bases). V was pared by 3 bases and J by 6 bases, with 9 bases between. Per germline, CDR1 MNHNY and CDR2 SVGAGI (reference sequence). CDR3 length: 13 amino acids. CDR3: CASSYAGPNEQFF. The DNA of the CDR3 is TGTGCCAGCAGTTATGCGGGGCCCAATGAGCAGTTCTTC.

The genes are TRBV27 and TRBJ2-2; 8 nucleotides line up with TRBD1. The CDR3 contains 15 residues. Losses at the gene ends were 5 bases for V and 6 bases for J; bases not matched to a gene: 8. Germline CDR1 reads MNHEY; CDR2 reads SMNVEV (reference sequence). The CDR3 DNA reads TGTGCCAGCAGTCCCGGGCAGGGGGCCCCCGGGGAGCTGTTTTTT. Encoded protein: CASSPGQGAPGELFF.

V usage is TRBV10-3 and J usage is TRBJ2-1; 9 nucleotides match TRBD2. Germline lookup yields CDR1 ENHRY and CDR2 SYGVKD. J was trimmed by 7 bases and V by 4 bases; bases with no gene match: 11. This CDR3 is 16 amino acids long. This chain's CDR3 is CAISVQSGGSINEQFF. The CDR3 coding sequence is TGTGCCATCAGTGTCCAAAGCGGGGGGTCTATAAATGAGCAGTTCTTC.

The chain has TRBV7-9 and TRBJ1-6; TRBD1 is a possible D gene (6 bases). The ends were cut back, 5 bases at V and 5 bases at J, with 19 bases in the middle. This CDR3 contains 17 residues. The germline gives CDR1 SEHNR, CDR2 FQNEAQ (reference sequence). In DNA form, the CDR3 reads TGTGCCAGCAGCCGACAGGTCGGGCAGGGAGATAATTCACCCCTCCACTTT. Protein product: CASSRQVGQGDNSPLHF.

V usage is TRBV27 and J usage is TRBJ2-7; 10 bases align to TRBD1. J was trimmed by 7 bases and V by 5 bases; bases with no gene match: 8. This CDR3 is 14 amino acids long. From germline, CDR1 is MNHEY and CDR2 SMNVEV (reference sequence). In DNA form, the CDR3 reads TGTGCCAGCAGTCTCCGGGACAGGGGCGGGGAGCAGTACTTC. Protein: CASSLRDRGGEQYF.

The rearrangement links TRBV28 to TRBJ1-1; D remains ambiguous. The CDR3 runs 14 residues. CDR1 is MDHEN, CDR2 SYDVKM, per germline. Trimming pared 6 bases from V and 1 base from J, leaving 12 bases between. DNA of the CDR3: TGTGCCAGCAGCCCTCGGGTGGAGAACACTGAAGCTTTCTTT. This gives the protein CASSPRVENTEAFF.

V gene TRBV4-3 combines with J gene TRBJ1-2, with D tentatively TRBD1 (5 bases). CDR1 LGHNA and CDR2 YSLEER come from the germline V gene. V was cut by 0 bases and J by 4 bases, with 15 bases left in between. This CDR3 region has 16 residues. The CDR3 DNA reads as TGCGCCAGCAGCCAAGATTTAAGGGGCGTGAGCTATGGCTACACCTTC. It codes for CASSQDLRGVSYGYTF.

V is TRBV7-9 and J is TRBJ1-1; 8 bases are shared with TRBD1. Germline trimming cut 8 bases from V and 6 bases from J; bases unmatched to any gene: 8. This CDR3 comprises 13 residues. CDR1 is SEHNR, CDR2 FQNEAQ, per germline (reference sequence). The CDR3 region is CASSTGENAEAFF. In DNA, the CDR3 is TGTGCCAGCTCGACAGGGGAGAATGCTGAAGCTTTCTTT.

This clone has a handful of counts. V gene TRBV6-2 or TRBV6-3 combines with J gene TRBJ1-5, with 7 bases that match TRBD1. Germline trimming cut 5 bases from V and 4 bases from J; bases unmatched to any gene: 5. The germline gives CDR1 MNHEY, CDR2 SVGEGT. The CDR3 consists of 14 residues. The CDR3 nucleotides are TGTGCCAGCAGTCGGACAGGAGGGAATCAGCCCCAGCATTTT. Protein: CASSRTGGNQPQHF.

This clone showed up just once. The chain recombines TRBV18 with TRBJ1-1, with 9 bases identical to TRBD1. There are 15 residues in the CDR3. Trimming at V came to 1 base and at J to 1 base, leaving 1 base not matched to a gene. Germline assignment: CDR1 KGHSH and CDR2 LQKENI. In DNA, the CDR3 is TGTGCCAGCTCACCACTACAGGGGGCGAACACTGAAGCTTTCTTT. It translates to CASSPLQGANTEAFF. Full variable domain (rest looked up from reference TRBV18 and TRBJ1-1): NAGVMQNPRHLVRRRGQEARLRCSPMKGHSHVYWYRQLPEEGLKFMVYLQKENIIDESGMPKERFSAEFPKEGPSILRIQQVVRGDSAAYFCASSPLQGANTEAFFGQGTRLTVV.

The gene calls are TRBV18 and TRBJ2-1; the D gene is possibly TRBD1 (6 bases). V was clipped by 5 bases and J by 0 bases, with 11 bases between them. CDR1 and CDR2 (germline): KGHSH, LQKENI. CDR3 size: 15 residues. CDR3 in DNA: TGTGCCAGCTCAAGACAGGAGAGCTCCTACAATGAGCAGTTCTTC. Its protein is CASSRQESSYNEQFF.

This chain uses TRBV7-2 with TRBJ1-1, with D possibly matching TRBD1 (6 bases). Deletions cut 2 bases from V and 11 bases from J, with 15 bases between. The V gene's germline CDR1 is SGHTA and CDR2 FQGNSA. The CDR3 loop spans 13 amino acids. The CDR3 spells CASSLYIGTRAFF. The DNA for the CDR3 is TGTGCCAGCAGCTTATATATCGGGACAAGGGCTTTCTTT.

The chain carries TRBV5-1 and TRBJ2-3; the match to TRBD2 covers 8 bases. This CDR3 region has 16 residues. Per the germline V gene, CDR1 is SGHRS and CDR2 is YFSETQ. The V segment lost 4 bases and the J segment 2 bases; nucleotides outside the gene matches: 9. CDR3 nucleotide sequence: TGCGCCAGCAGCCCTAGGTCGGGAGGGCCCACAGATACGCAGTATTTT. It is translated as CASSPRSGGPTDTQYF.

The chain carries TRBV19 and TRBJ2-3, with TRBD1 matching over 10 bases. Germline V gene lookup returns CDR1 LNHDA and CDR2 SQIVND (reference sequence). With 5 bases clipped from V and 4 bases from J, the junction kept 6 bases outside the gene matches. CDR3 length: 15 residues. The CDR3 DNA follows: TGTGCCAGTAGTCCCGACAGGGGGCGCCCAGATACGCAGTATTTT. The encoded protein is CASSPDRGRPDTQYF.

The rearrangement joins TRBV6-5 to TRBJ2-4; 7 bases line up with TRBD1. After removal of 5 bases from V and 6 bases from J, the junction contained 10 bases not matched to a gene. Germline V gene lookup returns CDR1 MNHEY and CDR2 SVGAGI. CDR3 length: 15 residues. CDR3 sequence reads: CASSPLAGGGNIQYF. CDR3 nucleotide sequence: TGTGCCAGCAGTCCCCTCGCAGGGGGTGGAAACATTCAGTACTTC.